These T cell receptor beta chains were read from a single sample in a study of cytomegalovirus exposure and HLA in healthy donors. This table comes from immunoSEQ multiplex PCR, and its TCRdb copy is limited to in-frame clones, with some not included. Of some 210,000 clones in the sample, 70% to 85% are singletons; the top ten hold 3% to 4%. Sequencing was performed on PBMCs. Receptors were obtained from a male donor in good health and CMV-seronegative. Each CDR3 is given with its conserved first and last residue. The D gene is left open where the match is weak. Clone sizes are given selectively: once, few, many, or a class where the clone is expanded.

cdr3_nt: TGTGCCAGCAGCCCCAGAGACAGATATGGCTACACCTTC
cdr3_aa: CASSPRDRYGYTF
clone_size: -
d_call: -
v_call: TRBV11-2
j_call: TRBJ1-2

cdr3_nt: TGTGCCAGCACCCCCGGGACTAGCGGGCGCGAGCAGTACTTC
cdr3_aa: CASTPGTSGREQYF
clone_size: -
d_call: TRBD2
v_call: TRBV6-1
j_call: TRBJ2-7

cdr3_nt: TGCAGCGTTCAGAAGCGGGAGGGACACACAGATACGCAGTATTTT
cdr3_aa: CSVQKREGHTDTQYF
clone_size: -
d_call: TRBD2
v_call: TRBV29-1
j_call: TRBJ2-3

cdr3_nt: TGTGCCAGCAGCCTCCCGGGACAGGGGCCTGAAAAACTGTTTTTT
cdr3_aa: CASSLPGQGPEKLFF
clone_size: -
d_call: TRBD1
v_call: TRBV5-6
j_call: TRBJ1-4

cdr3_nt: TGTGCCAGCAGTCCACCCCCCGGCATCAGGCGTACTGAAGCTTTCTTT
cdr3_aa: CASSPPPGIRRTEAFF
clone_size: -
d_call: -
v_call: TRBV27
j_call: TRBJ1-1

cdr3_nt: TGTGCCAGCAGTGAATCATGGGAGCTAGCTTTCTTT
cdr3_aa: CASSESWELAFF
clone_size: few
d_call: -
v_call: TRBV2
j_call: TRBJ1-1

cdr3_nt: TGTGCCACCACCGGGACAGCTAGTGGAAAACTGTTTTTT
cdr3_aa: CATTGTASGKLFF
clone_size: -
d_call: TRBD1
v_call: TRBV15
j_call: TRBJ1-4

cdr3_nt: TGTGCCAGCAGACGGACAGGGGACTATGGCTACACCTTC
cdr3_aa: CASRRTGDYGYTF
clone_size: -
d_call: TRBD1
v_call: TRBV6-5
j_call: TRBJ1-2

cdr3_nt: TGTGCCAGCAGTGGGACTAGCATCAAGTACTTC
cdr3_aa: CASSGTSIKYF
clone_size: -
d_call: TRBD2
v_call: TRBV25-1
j_call: TRBJ2-7

cdr3_nt: TGTGCCAGCAGAAGCGGCTCCTACAATGAGCAGTTCTTC
cdr3_aa: CASRSGSYNEQFF
clone_size: few
d_call: -
v_call: TRBV28
j_call: TRBJ2-1

cdr3_nt: TGTGCCAGCAGCTTTCAGGTGATGAACACTGAAGCTTTCTTT
cdr3_aa: CASSFQVMNTEAFF
clone_size: few
d_call: -
v_call: TRBV7-9
j_call: TRBJ1-1

cdr3_nt: TGTGCCAGCAGTTCCGGGGAATTCACAGATACGCAGTATTTT
cdr3_aa: CASSSGEFTDTQYF
clone_size: -
d_call: -
v_call: TRBV6-5
j_call: TRBJ2-3

cdr3_nt: TGCGCCAGCAGCCAAGGTAGCATACTTAGCGGGAGAAGAACAGATACGCAGTATTTT
cdr3_aa: CASSQGSILSGRRTDTQYF
clone_size: -
d_call: TRBD2
v_call: TRBV4-1
j_call: TRBJ2-3

cdr3_nt: TGTGCCAGCAGTTTTGGCGGGTCTACCTACGAGCAGTACTTC
cdr3_aa: CASSFGGSTYEQYF
clone_size: -
d_call: -
v_call: TRBV27
j_call: TRBJ2-7

cdr3_nt: TGTGCCGGACGACGGGACTCCCCTGCGGAGACCCAGTACTTC
cdr3_aa: CAGRRDSPAETQYF
clone_size: -
d_call: -
v_call: TRBV18
j_call: TRBJ2-5

cdr3_nt: TGTGCCAGCAGCTCCTCGAGACACTATAATTCACCCCTCCACTTT
cdr3_aa: CASSSSRHYNSPLHF
clone_size: -
d_call: -
v_call: TRBV27
j_call: TRBJ1-6

cdr3_nt: TGTGCCAGCAGTCGAGGGTTGGGGGCTTACGAGCAGTACTTC
cdr3_aa: CASSRGLGAYEQYF
clone_size: -
d_call: -
v_call: TRBV6-5
j_call: TRBJ2-7

cdr3_nt: TGTGCCAGCAGCTTAGAACCTAGCGGGAGGCCCCGGGTAGCCAAAAACATTCAGTACTTC
cdr3_aa: CASSLEPSGRPRVAKNIQYF
clone_size: -
d_call: TRBD2
v_call: TRBV11-2
j_call: TRBJ2-4

cdr3_nt: TGCGCCAGCAGCCTAGAGGGGACAGGGGGCATGGACACTGAAGCTTTCTTT
cdr3_aa: CASSLEGTGGMDTEAFF
clone_size: -
d_call: TRBD1
v_call: TRBV5-1
j_call: TRBJ1-1

cdr3_nt: TGTGCCAGTAGTATACGGACCGGGGAGCTGTTTTTT
cdr3_aa: CASSIRTGELFF
clone_size: once
d_call: -
v_call: TRBV19
j_call: TRBJ2-2

cdr3_nt: TGTGCCAGCAGCCCCGGGGGGCTATACGAGCAGTACTTC
cdr3_aa: CASSPGGLYEQYF
clone_size: -
d_call: -
v_call: TRBV14
j_call: TRBJ2-7

cdr3_nt: TGTGCCAGCTCAAACATTGACAGGGACCAGCCCCAGCATTTT
cdr3_aa: CASSNIDRDQPQHF
clone_size: -
d_call: TRBD1
v_call: TRBV18
j_call: TRBJ1-5

cdr3_nt: TGTGCCAGCAGCGTCGCAGACAGGGCAGGTTGGGAGCAGTACTTC
cdr3_aa: CASSVADRAGWEQYF
clone_size: -
d_call: TRBD1
v_call: TRBV9
j_call: TRBJ2-7

cdr3_nt: TGTGCCAGCAGTGGGGGGGGGACGGCCCAAGAGACCCAGTACTTC
cdr3_aa: CASSGGGTAQETQYF
clone_size: -
d_call: TRBD2
v_call: TRBV2
j_call: TRBJ2-5

cdr3_nt: TGTGCCAGCAGTTCCCTTGCGGGAGGCAGCTCCTACGAGCAGTACTTC
cdr3_aa: CASSSLAGGSSYEQYF
clone_size: once
d_call: TRBD2
v_call: TRBV27
j_call: TRBJ2-7

cdr3_nt: TGTGCCTGGGAACCGGGATCTAAAGAAGCTTTCTTT
cdr3_aa: CAWEPGSKEAFF
clone_size: -
d_call: -
v_call: TRBV30
j_call: TRBJ1-1

cdr3_nt: TGTGCCAGCAGCCACCCCCCGGGAGGGCCCTCCCTCGAGCAGTACTTC
cdr3_aa: CASSHPPGGPSLEQYF
clone_size: -
d_call: TRBD2
v_call: TRBV4-2
j_call: TRBJ2-7

cdr3_nt: TGTGCCAGCAGTGCGTTACAGGGTCGTCAGGGCTACACCTTC
cdr3_aa: CASSALQGRQGYTF
clone_size: -
d_call: -
v_call: TRBV6-1
j_call: TRBJ1-2

cdr3_nt: TGTGCCAGCAGCGTCTTAGCGGTGATCACCGGGGAGCTGTTTTTT
cdr3_aa: CASSVLAVITGELFF
clone_size: -
d_call: -
v_call: TRBV9
j_call: TRBJ2-2

cdr3_nt: TGTGCCAGCAGCTCACGGGAGGGGGGAGAAGCCGGGGAGCTGTTTTTT
cdr3_aa: CASSSREGGEAGELFF
clone_size: -
d_call: TRBD2
v_call: TRBV7-9
j_call: TRBJ2-2

cdr3_nt: TGCGCCAGCAGGACAGGGGGCGCTAATGAAAAACTGTTTTTT
cdr3_aa: CASRTGGANEKLFF
clone_size: -
d_call: TRBD1
v_call: TRBV5-1
j_call: TRBJ1-4

cdr3_nt: TGTGCCAGTAGTCAGGGGGTCTACGAGCAGTACTTC
cdr3_aa: CASSQGVYEQYF
clone_size: -
d_call: TRBD1
v_call: TRBV19
j_call: TRBJ2-7

cdr3_nt: TGCGCCAGCAGCTCAGTACTAGCGGGAGTGCAAGATACGCAGTATTTT
cdr3_aa: CASSSVLAGVQDTQYF
clone_size: -
d_call: TRBD2
v_call: TRBV5-1
j_call: TRBJ2-3

cdr3_nt: TGTGCCAGCACCCGGCGGGGGGGCAATGAGCAGTTCTTC
cdr3_aa: CASTRRGGNEQFF
clone_size: -
d_call: TRBD2
v_call: TRBV2
j_call: TRBJ2-1

cdr3_nt: TGTGCCAGCAGCTTCGGGACTAGCGCCCACCAAGAGACCCAGTACTTC
cdr3_aa: CASSFGTSAHQETQYF
clone_size: -
d_call: TRBD2
v_call: TRBV7-9
j_call: TRBJ2-5

cdr3_nt: TGTGCCAGCAGTTCAGGACTAGCGGGAGAAGGCGAGCAGTACTTC
cdr3_aa: CASSSGLAGEGEQYF
clone_size: once
d_call: TRBD2
v_call: TRBV27
j_call: TRBJ2-7

cdr3_nt: TGCACCCCTTGGGAGGCGGGAGGCTACAATGAGCAGTTCTTC
cdr3_aa: CTPWEAGGYNEQFF
clone_size: few
d_call: TRBD2
v_call: TRBV29-1
j_call: TRBJ2-1

cdr3_nt: TGTGCCAGCAGCTTAGTGAGCGGGAGCACAGATACGCAGTATTTT
cdr3_aa: CASSLVSGSTDTQYF
clone_size: -
d_call: -
v_call: TRBV7-6
j_call: TRBJ2-3

cdr3_nt: TGTGCCAGCAGGGCCATAGCGGGAGGGCCCGGTGAGCAGTTCTTC
cdr3_aa: CASRAIAGGPGEQFF
clone_size: -
d_call: TRBD2
v_call: TRBV2
j_call: TRBJ2-1

cdr3_nt: TGTGCCAGCAGTTTAGGACAGGGGAGTTTCGGGGAGCAGTACTTC
cdr3_aa: CASSLGQGSFGEQYF
clone_size: -
d_call: TRBD1
v_call: TRBV27
j_call: TRBJ2-7

cdr3_nt: TGTGCCACCAGCAGAAGACAGGGGCCGAACACTGAAGCTTTCTTT
cdr3_aa: CATSRRQGPNTEAFF
clone_size: -
d_call: TRBD1
v_call: TRBV15
j_call: TRBJ1-1

cdr3_nt: TGTGCCAGCTCAATAGAAGCGGTAATGAACACTGAAGCTTTCTTT
cdr3_aa: CASSIEAVMNTEAFF
clone_size: -
d_call: -
v_call: TRBV18
j_call: TRBJ1-1

cdr3_nt: TGTGCCATCAGTGATGGGACAGAAGGCTACACCTTC
cdr3_aa: CAISDGTEGYTF
clone_size: -
d_call: TRBD1
v_call: TRBV10-3
j_call: TRBJ1-2

cdr3_nt: TGCAGCGTTGAAGACGGACAGCGTTACTATGGCTACACCTTC
cdr3_aa: CSVEDGQRYYGYTF
clone_size: -
d_call: -
v_call: TRBV29-1
j_call: TRBJ1-2

cdr3_nt: TGTGCCAGTAACAGACTGGGGGGTGGGGCTGAAGCTTTCTTT
cdr3_aa: CASNRLGGGAEAFF
clone_size: few
d_call: -
v_call: TRBV27
j_call: TRBJ1-1

cdr3_nt: TGTTCCAGCAGCTTGTATAGCGGGAGCTCCTACGAGCAGTACTTC
cdr3_aa: CSSSLYSGSSYEQYF
clone_size: -
d_call: TRBD2
v_call: TRBV7-9
j_call: TRBJ2-7